Included here is one T cell receptor (beta chain) sequence, with context. At the DNA level, this CDR3 is encoded by other sequences in the same sample as well. Naive CD8 populations comprised CD45RO-negative cells positively selected for CCR7, excluding terminally differentiated effector memory CD45RA+ cells. V was clipped by 3 bases and J by 5 bases, with 11 bases between them. The CDR3 consists of 13 residues. Looked up from germline, CDR1 is MNHEY and CDR2 is SMNVEV (reference sequence). Profiling relied on immunoSEQ multiplex PCR, and the TCRdb table lists in-frame clones only, not all of them. The data contain about 2 million clones, over 85% of them singletons. The data were obtained in a study of shared clonotypes between healthy human individuals. Study details: There were three CD4 naive, three CD4 memory, two CD8 naive and one CD8 memory plates per donor.

The chain uses TRBV27 and TRBJ2-7, with D possibly TRBD2 on 7 matching bases. The sequence came from a man aged 18 to 30 in good health. Material: naive CD8+ T cells sorted from blood. As DNA, the CDR3 is TGTGCCAGCAGTTTGGGGGGGGGCCACGAGCAGTACTTC. Residues: CASSLGGGHEQYF.